Listed below are T cell receptor beta chains from one sample, sequenced in a study of cytomegalovirus exposure and HLA in healthy donors. TCRdb keeps only in-frame clones here, not all; method: immunoSEQ multiplex PCR. The repertoire holds around 110,000 clones, with around 75% as singletons. The specimen sequenced was PBMCs. These receptors were collected from a male donor in good health and CMV-seropositive. Both conserved end residues are part of each CDR3. D genes are given only for firm matches. The listing skips clone size in some rows; elsewhere it reads once, few, many or a size class.

CDR3 protein: CASSTDRNTEAFF
CDR3 DNA: TGTGCCAGCAGCACGGACAGGAACACTGAAGCTTTCTTT
J gene: TRBJ1-1
V gene: TRBV7-9
clone size: .
D gene: .

CDR3 protein: CASSYRTHNEQFF
CDR3 DNA: TGTGCCAGCAGTTACCGGACTCACAATGAGCAGTTCTTC
J gene: TRBJ2-1
V gene: TRBV6-5
clone size: .
D gene: .

CDR3 protein: CASSLDRLRGRLTEAFF
CDR3 DNA: TGTGCCAGCAGCTTAGACCGACTCAGGGGGCGGCTTACTGAAGCTTTCTTT
J gene: TRBJ1-1
V gene: TRBV7-2
clone size: .
D gene: TRBD1

CDR3 protein: CASSYSSGLGEKLFF
CDR3 DNA: TGTGCCAGCAGTTACTCTTCGGGGTTGGGCGAAAAACTGTTTTTT
J gene: TRBJ1-4
V gene: TRBV6-5
clone size: .
D gene: .

CDR3 protein: CASSFRTGDPYNEQFF
CDR3 DNA: TGTGCCAGCAGCTTTCGGACAGGGGACCCCTACAATGAGCAGTTCTTC
J gene: TRBJ2-1
V gene: TRBV7-7
clone size: .
D gene: TRBD1

CDR3 protein: CASRSTGTGSYEQYF
CDR3 DNA: TGTGCCAGCAGGTCGACTGGAACGGGCTCCTACGAGCAGTACTTC
J gene: TRBJ2-7
V gene: TRBV28
clone size: few
D gene: .

CDR3 protein: CASTKLPEHEQFF
CDR3 DNA: TGCGCCAGCACCAAATTACCTGAACACGAGCAGTTCTTC
J gene: TRBJ2-1
V gene: TRBV5-1
clone size: few
D gene: .

CDR3 protein: CASSYSAYSGNTIYF
CDR3 DNA: TGTGCCAGCAGTTACTCAGCTTACTCTGGAAACACCATATATTTT
J gene: TRBJ1-3
V gene: TRBV6-6
clone size: .
D gene: .

CDR3 protein: CASSRQTPGGSHEKLFF
CDR3 DNA: TGTGCCAGCAGCCGCCAAACCCCAGGGGGCTCGCATGAAAAACTGTTTTTT
J gene: TRBJ1-4
V gene: TRBV7-9
clone size: .
D gene: TRBD1

CDR3 protein: CASSFRDRDSEQYF
CDR3 DNA: TGTGCCAGCAGTTTTCGAGACAGGGACAGCGAGCAGTACTTC
J gene: TRBJ2-7
V gene: TRBV28
clone size: few
D gene: TRBD1

CDR3 protein: CASSLSQENTEAFF
CDR3 DNA: TGTGCCAGCAGTCTATCGCAGGAGAACACTGAAGCTTTCTTT
J gene: TRBJ1-1
V gene: TRBV28
clone size: .
D gene: .

CDR3 protein: CASSETWRETQYF
CDR3 DNA: TGTGCCAGCAGTGAAACGTGGAGAGAGACCCAGTACTTC
J gene: TRBJ2-5
V gene: TRBV6-1
clone size: .
D gene: .

CDR3 protein: CASRSGTPYNEQFF
CDR3 DNA: TGTGCCAGCAGATCCGGGACTCCTTACAATGAGCAGTTCTTC
J gene: TRBJ2-1
V gene: TRBV6-5
clone size: once
D gene: .

CDR3 protein: CASSLAGGGAKNIQYF
CDR3 DNA: TGTGCCAGCAGCTTAGCGGGGGGGGGAGCCAAAAACATTCAGTACTTC
J gene: TRBJ2-4
V gene: TRBV7-2
clone size: .
D gene: TRBD2